This section outlines one TCR beta chain sequence together with its context. Its specificity is not known. Germline trimming cut 5 bases from V and 6 bases from J; bases unmatched to any gene: 3. Germline V gene sequence: CDR1 SGHNT, CDR2 YENEEA. The CDR3 loop spans 14 amino acids. These data are taken from a study of shared clonotypes between healthy human individuals. Study results and caveats: Memory subsets generally showed lower estimated richness than naive subsets.

This table comes from immunoSEQ multiplex PCR, and its TCRdb copy is limited to in-frame clones, with some not included. The repertoire holds over 850,000 clones, with 78% as singletons. The J gene is TRBJ2-3, the V gene TRBV11-3; 12 bases line up with TRBD2. Sequenced material: memory CD4+ T cells from PBMCs. Regarding subset: CD45RA-negative fraction. This sequence originates from a young man in good health. Some clones in this sample may be carry-over from other donors' samples. The CDR3 protein is CASSPSGRADTQYF. DNA of the CDR3: TGTGCCAGCAGCCCTAGCGGGAGGGCCGATACGCAGTATTTT.